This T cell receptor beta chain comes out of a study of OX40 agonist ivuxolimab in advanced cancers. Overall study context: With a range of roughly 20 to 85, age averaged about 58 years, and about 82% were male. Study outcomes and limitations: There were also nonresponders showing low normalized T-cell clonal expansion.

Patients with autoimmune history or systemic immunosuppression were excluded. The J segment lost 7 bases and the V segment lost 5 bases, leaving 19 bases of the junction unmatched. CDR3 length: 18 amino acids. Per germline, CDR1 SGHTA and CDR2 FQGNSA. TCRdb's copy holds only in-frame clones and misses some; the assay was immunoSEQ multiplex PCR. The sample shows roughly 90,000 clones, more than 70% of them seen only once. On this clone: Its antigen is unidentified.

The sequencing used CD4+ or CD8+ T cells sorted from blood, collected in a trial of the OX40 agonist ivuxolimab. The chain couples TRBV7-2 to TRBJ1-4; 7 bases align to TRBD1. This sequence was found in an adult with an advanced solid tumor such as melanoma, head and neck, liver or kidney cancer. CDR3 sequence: CASSDYRGTASGVEKLFF. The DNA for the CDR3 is TGTGCCAGCAGCGATTACCGAGGGACAGCCTCGGGGGTTGAAAAACTGTTTTTT.